This is a list of T cell receptor beta chains from one sample in a study of control samples from healthy donors and cancer patients. Measured with immunoSEQ multiplex PCR; TCRdb has only the in-frame clones, and not every one. The sample has 120,000 or so clones; around 87% are singletons. Sequencing was carried out using blood. The receptors come from a man in his fifties or sixties in good health. CDR3s include the opening cysteine and the closing phenylalanine or tryptophan. The D gene is left open where the match is weak. Clone size is shown for a subset of rows, as once, few, many or a class of expanded clone.

v_call	clone_size	j_call	d_call	cdr3_aa	cdr3_nt
TRBV3-1/TRBV3-2	few	TRBJ2-3	TRBD1	CASDRGSPDTQYF	TGTGCCAGCGACAGGGGGAGTCCAGATACGCAGTATTTT
TRBV7-2	-	TRBJ2-2	TRBD1	CASSSQTGGTGELFF	TGTGCCAGCAGCTCCCAGACAGGGGGCACCGGGGAGCTGTTTTTT
TRBV3-1/TRBV3-2	-	TRBJ1-2	-	CASSQVNQAYGYTF	TGTGCCAGCAGCCAAGTGAATCAGGCCTATGGCTACACCTTC
TRBV28	-	TRBJ1-1	-	CASWGDFTEAFF	TGTGCCAGCTGGGGGGATTTCACTGAAGCTTTCTTT
TRBV5-5	once	TRBJ1-1	-	CASSLFQGANTEAFF	TGTGCCAGCAGCTTGTTTCAAGGGGCCAACACTGAAGCTTTCTTT
TRBV10-3	-	TRBJ2-7	-	CASQAGSSTSYEQYF	TGTGCCAGCCAGGCAGGAAGCTCGACTTCCTACGAGCAGTACTTC
TRBV30	-	TRBJ2-3	TRBD2	CAWSAAGGPSDTQYF	TGTGCCTGGAGTGCAGCGGGGGGGCCGTCAGATACGCAGTATTTT
TRBV7-3	-	TRBJ1-2	-	CASSLENRVGYTF	TGTGCCAGCAGCTTAGAAAATAGGGTTGGCTACACCTTC
TRBV28	-	TRBJ2-7	TRBD1	CASSSEGTVSPYEQYF	TGTGCCAGCAGTTCCGAGGGGACAGTATCCCCCTACGAGCAGTACTTC
TRBV6-6	-	TRBJ1-1	-	CASSYDPNTEAFF	TGTGCCAGCAGTTATGACCCTAACACTGAAGCTTTCTTT
TRBV27	-	TRBJ2-2	-	CASSVSGVVTGELFF	TGTGCCAGCAGTGTTTCAGGGGTAGTTACCGGGGAGCTGTTTTTT
TRBV5-1	-	TRBJ2-2	-	CASSLDGAPGELFF	TGCGCCAGCAGCCTAGACGGGGCCCCCGGGGAGCTGTTTTTT
TRBV12-3/TRBV12-4	-	TRBJ2-1	-	CASSGPTNEQFF	TGTGCCAGCAGTGGGCCCACCAATGAGCAGTTCTTC
TRBV6-6	-	TRBJ2-7	TRBD2	CASRTAGASYEQYF	TGTGCCAGCAGAACAGCGGGGGCCTCCTACGAGCAGTACTTC
TRBV7-3	-	TRBJ2-2	TRBD2	CASSPPGGGAGGNTGELFF	TGTGCCAGCAGCCCGCCAGGCGGGGGAGCGGGGGGTAATACCGGGGAGCTGTTTTTT